Listed below are T cell receptor beta chains from one sample, sequenced in a study of T cell responses to AZD1222 COVID-19 vaccine. Measured with immunoSEQ multiplex PCR; TCRdb has only the in-frame clones, and not every one. The sample lists 90,000 to 95,000 clones; 86% were seen once. This sample comprised peripheral blood, obtained on day 0 of AZD1222 vaccination. The receptors derive from an adult in good health. CDR3s include the opening cysteine and the closing phenylalanine or tryptophan. The D gene is left open where the match is weak. A clone size is listed for some rows: how often the clone was seen (once, few, many), or a class if it is expanded.

TRBV7-9,NA,NA,TRBJ1-6,TGTGCCAGCAGGTATTGGACAGACAATTCACCCCTCCACTTT,CASRYWTDNSPLHF
TRBV18,NA,TRBD1,TRBJ1-1,TGTGCCAGCTCACCTATCCCGGGACAGGGTATCGCTGAAGCTTTCTTT,CASSPIPGQGIAEAFF
TRBV7-2,NA,NA,TRBJ2-1,TGTGCCAGCAGCTTAGTCGGGCAAGAATACAATGAGCAGTTCTTC,CASSLVGQEYNEQFF
TRBV30,NA,TRBD1,TRBJ1-4,TGTGCCTGGAGTGTACAGGGGGCTGAAAAACTGTTTTTT,CAWSVQGAEKLFF
TRBV5-1,NA,TRBD2,TRBJ2-1,TGCGCCAGCAGCCCGACATTGATAGCGGGGCTAAATGAGCAGTTCTTC,CASSPTLIAGLNEQFF
TRBV7-2,NA,NA,TRBJ2-3,TGTGCCAGCAGCCATTTAGATACGCAGTATTTT,CASSHLDTQYF
TRBV2,NA,NA,TRBJ2-7,TGTGCCAGCGGTCCCGAGCAGGGAAGGAGCGAGCAGTACTTC,CASGPEQGRSEQYF
TRBV9,NA,NA,TRBJ1-4,TGTGCCAGCAGCGTAGCACCTGAGGGGGGAAAACTGTTTTTT,CASSVAPEGGKLFF
TRBV6-1,NA,TRBD1,TRBJ1-6,TGTGCCAGCAGTGAGGACAGGAGCTCCTATAATTCACCCCTCCACTTT,CASSEDRSSYNSPLHF
TRBV27,NA,NA,TRBJ2-7,TGTGCCAGCAGTTACTCACAGAGCTCCTACGAGCAGTACTTC,CASSYSQSSYEQYF
TRBV12-1,few,NA,TRBJ2-1,TGTGCCAGCAACCGCCCGAAACCTGACAGGGGTGACGACAATGAGCAGTTCTTC,CASNRPKPDRGDDNEQFF
TRBV2,NA,NA,TRBJ1-6,TGTGCCAGCAATGCGTTAAGGACTAATTCACCCCTCCACTTT,CASNALRTNSPLHF
TRBV6-5,NA,NA,TRBJ1-1,TGTGCCAGCAGTCCCGGGGGGTACATGAACACTGAAGCTTTCTTT,CASSPGGYMNTEAFF
TRBV10-1,NA,TRBD1,TRBJ2-1,TGCGCCAGCAGTGAATCCGGGACAGGGCGCAATGAGCAGTTCTTC,CASSESGTGRNEQFF
TRBV7-2,few,NA,TRBJ1-4,TGTGCCAGCAGCTTAGGGGCCAATGAAAAACTGTTTTTT,CASSLGANEKLFF
TRBV9,NA,NA,TRBJ2-7,TGTGCCAGCAGTCAGGCGGGGCAGAGTCTCTACGAGCAGTACTTC,CASSQAGQSLYEQYF
TRBV6-5,NA,NA,TRBJ2-7,TGTGCCACCGGGAGACAGGGCCGTCGGGGGGAGCAGTACTTC,CATGRQGRRGEQYF
TRBV7-9,NA,NA,TRBJ2-7,TGTGCCAGCAGCCCAAATCTCTCCGAGCAGTACTTC,CASSPNLSEQYF
TRBV7-8,NA,NA,TRBJ1-5,TGTGCCAGCAGCGCCGGACAGATTTTTGGGGGACAGCCCCAGCATTTT,CASSAGQIFGGQPQHF
TRBV28,NA,TRBD1,TRBJ2-7,TGTGCCAGCAACAACCCCCCGGGACAGGGGGGCTACGAGCAGTACTTC,CASNNPPGQGGYEQYF
TRBV6-1,NA,NA,TRBJ2-3,TGTGCCAGCAGTGAAGTCGGGGGACAAGGGGGAGATACGCAGTATTTT,CASSEVGGQGGDTQYF
TRBV19,NA,NA,TRBJ1-1,TGTGCCAGTAGTATTCAGGGGCTCTCTGAAGCTTTCTTT,CASSIQGLSEAFF
TRBV7-9,NA,NA,TRBJ1-1,TGTGCCAGCAGCCCGTCCCCCGAAGCTTTCTTT,CASSPSPEAFF
TRBV5-1,NA,TRBD2,TRBJ2-6,TGCGCCAGCTACCCCGGGGGGGCTGGGGCCAACGTCCTGACTTTC,CASYPGGAGANVLTF
TRBV5-1,NA,NA,TRBJ1-2,TGCGCCAGCAGCTTGGGACAGCCAGGCTATGGCTACACCTTC,CASSLGQPGYGYTF
TRBV2,NA,NA,TRBJ1-1,TGTGCCAGCACTAGAGAGGGGAACACTGAAGCTTTCTTT,CASTREGNTEAFF
TRBV6-5,NA,TRBD1,TRBJ2-3,TGTGCCAGCAATCGACAGGGTCCAGGGAATACGCAGTATTTT,CASNRQGPGNTQYF
TRBV15,NA,TRBD1,TRBJ1-1,TGTGCCACCAGCTGGACAGGGGTGAACACTGAAGCTTTCTTT,CATSWTGVNTEAFF
TRBV6-5,NA,NA,TRBJ1-5,TGTGCCAGCAGAGTTTCAGGGGATAGCAATCAGCCCCAGCATTTT,CASRVSGDSNQPQHF
TRBV11-2,NA,NA,TRBJ1-5,TGTGCCAGCAGCTTAGAGTGGAATCAGCCCCAGCATTTT,CASSLEWNQPQHF
TRBV3-1/TRBV3-2,NA,TRBD1,TRBJ2-3,TGTGCCACCAGAGACAGGGGCCTCACAGATACGCAGTATTTT,CATRDRGLTDTQYF
TRBV7-6,NA,NA,TRBJ1-6,TGTGCCAGCAGCTTATACTCCTATAATTCACCCCTCCACTTT,CASSLYSYNSPLHF
TRBV18,NA,TRBD2,TRBJ2-7,TGTGCCAGCTCACCACCAGGACTAGCGGGAGGGGACGAGCAGTACTTC,CASSPPGLAGGDEQYF
TRBV27,NA,NA,TRBJ2-3,TGTGCCAGCACCAGGACGGGCTCCAGGCAGTATTTT,CASTRTGSRQYF
TRBV27,few,NA,TRBJ2-1,TGTGCCAGCAGGCCGGGCTCGGAGCAGTTCTTC,CASRPGSEQFF
TRBV7-2,once,NA,TRBJ2-5,TGTGCCAGCAGCTTAGCGCGGGAGACCCAGTACTTC,CASSLARETQYF
TRBV2,few,NA,TRBJ1-3,TGTGCCAGCAGTGAAATAGCAGGGACCGGAAACACCATATATTTT,CASSEIAGTGNTIYF
TRBV6-5,NA,TRBD2,TRBJ2-5,TGTGCCAGCAGTTATACTAGCGGGGGGTGGGAGACCCAGTACTTC,CASSYTSGGWETQYF
TRBV5-1,NA,TRBD1,TRBJ1-2,TGCGCCAGCAGCTTGACAGGGGACGCCTATGGCTACACCTTC,CASSLTGDAYGYTF
TRBV7-3,NA,NA,TRBJ2-2,TGTGCCAGCAGCCTTGGAACGAACACCGGGGAGCTGTTTTTT,CASSLGTNTGELFF
TRBV5-1,NA,NA,TRBJ1-4,TGCGCCAGCAGTTTTGGTGGAGGGAGTGAAAAACTGTTTTTT,CASSFGGGSEKLFF
TRBV3-1/TRBV3-2,few,TRBD1,TRBJ1-6,TGTGCCAGCAGCCAAGAACCCACAGGGGTGGATTCACCCCTCCACTTT,CASSQEPTGVDSPLHF
TRBV4-1,NA,NA,TRBJ2-5,TGCGCCAGCAGCCAAGATCCAGCGCGCTTCCTGGGATCTAAAACCGGGGAGACCCAGTACTTC,CASSQDPARFLGSKTGETQYF
TRBV18,NA,NA,TRBJ1-4,TGTGCCAGCTCACCACAGGGGAGCGAAAAACTGTTTTTT,CASSPQGSEKLFF
TRBV3-1/TRBV3-2,once,NA,TRBJ2-1,TGTGCCAGCAGCCAAGCAAGAGGCTCGTTAAGCTCCTACAATGAGCAGTTCTTC,CASSQARGSLSSYNEQFF
TRBV18,NA,NA,TRBJ1-1,TGTGCCAGCTCCCTCATTAACACTGAAGCTTTCTTT,CASSLINTEAFF
TRBV2,NA,NA,TRBJ1-5,TGTGCCAGCAGCCGCTCCTTTATCAGTCAGCCCCAGCATTTT,CASSRSFISQPQHF
TRBV6-1,NA,NA,TRBJ1-2,TGTGCCAGCAGTGAAGCTGATATGGCCCTGAGGGGCTACACCTTC,CASSEADMALRGYTF
TRBV7-9,NA,NA,TRBJ1-4,TGTGCCAGCAGCCACGGGGGTGGGAAGGAAAAACTGTTTTTT,CASSHGGGKEKLFF
TRBV28,NA,TRBD1,TRBJ2-3,TGTGCCAGCAGTCGAAAGGGGGCTCAAGATACGCAGTATTTT,CASSRKGAQDTQYF
TRBV2,NA,TRBD2,TRBJ2-1,TGTGCCAGCAGGCCGGGACTAGCGGTCTACAATGAGCAGTTCTTC,CASRPGLAVYNEQFF
TRBV6-1,NA,TRBD1,TRBJ2-5,TGTGCCAGCAGTGAACTTTCAGGGGGCTTAGAGACCCAGTACTTC,CASSELSGGLETQYF
TRBV7-9,NA,NA,TRBJ2-3,TGTGCCAGCAGCGTTCTTGGGGCAGATACGCAGTATTTT,CASSVLGADTQYF